This TCR beta chain was identified in a study of CD4 T cells in relation to SARS-CoV-2 and coronaviruses (dated by TCRdb to 2020 to 2023). A note on the overall study: In the ViraFEST assay, PBMCs were grown with antigen for 10 days, and TCR beta CDR3s were then sequenced to identify antigen-specific clonal expansions. Expansion assays from other donors in the study were sequenced with a different, Illumina-based TCR-beta assay. Shared crossreactive spike epitopes were mapped to their HLA restriction using patient-derived lymphoblastoid cell lines. Of the approximately 12 convalescent patients, 8 were male and 4 were female, and two of the subjects were Hispanic. Memory CD4+ T cell crossreactivity between SARS-CoV-2 and common cold coronavirus spike proteins was assessed at the TCR clonotype level in the study. A median age of about 35 years, with a range of roughly 21 to 75 years, was recorded for the full convalescent cohort of around 13 patients. The Adaptive Biotechnologies TCR-sequencing kit was used to sequence samples from a few pre-COVID donors and the naive versus memory experiments, while other data came from Illumina-based sequencing.

Naive and memory CD4+ T cells were separated from cryopreserved PBMCs by CD4 enrichment followed by EasySep naive CD4+ T cell enrichment. Sorted naive or memory CD4+ T cells (approximately 9.8 x 10^4) were cultured 1:1 with T cell-depleted PBMCs and CEF peptides for about 10 days. Each peptide culture condition was generally run in triplicate replicate wells. Ficoll-Paque PLUS gradient centrifugation was used to isolate PBMCs from either whole blood or leukapheresis product. The PBMCs went either fresh into the expansion assay or into cryopreservation at -140 degrees C. The QIAamp Micro DNA Kit was used to extract genomic DNA from the CD4+ T cells. The investigation overall reported the following: Naive versus memory sequencing indicated the assay detects memory recall responses rather than primary responses primed during culture. Memory CD4+ clonotypes crossrecognizing SARS-CoV-2 and at least one common cold coronavirus spike were found in around 65% of donors. Compared with monoreactive clones, crossreactive clones had significantly weaker SARS-CoV-2-driven expansion, a result consistent with antigenic imprinting. Pre-pandemic and post-infection samples were not both contributed by any donor, so tracing of the source of pre-existing responses was limited. Crossreactivity analysis was centred on spike protein, so crossreactivity against other viral proteins was not assessed. The study was limited by small numbers of patients and tested TCRs.

Looking up the germline V gene yields CDR1 LGHNA and CDR2 YSLEER. From the cysteine up to the phenylalanine, the CDR3 has a length of 18 residues. This entry keeps only the CDR3 DNA: 54 bases, framed from base 1. V ends up 4 bases short and J 3 bases short, with an unmatched junction base count of 10. CEF-cultured naive and memory CD4+ T cell DNA received survey-level immunoSEQ TCR-beta sequencing. Concerning the study's data processing: During preprocessing, nonproductive sequences were removed, along with CDR3s that did not begin with C, did not end with F or W, or were shorter than 7 amino acids. Antigen-specific clonotypes were called with the MANAFEST web app on the basis of expansion relative to the reference and to other culture wells. A clone counted as positive if significantly expanded in 2 of 3 replicate wells versus the reference culture at FDR below 0.05. Positive clones also required significant expansion versus all other tandem wells and an odds ratio above 5. Cultured and uncultured naive and memory CD4+ repertoires were searched for CDR3s previously identified as spike- and CEF-reactive. Pairwise Levenshtein distance, computed with the stringdist R package after three terminal residues were trimmed from each end, was used as the measure of CDR3 homology. In TCRdb, the immuneACCESS table is reduced to in-frame sequences with V and J assigned. These tables do not hold every clone; where another copy was compared, an unresolved V gene accounts for under half, and the others remain unexplained. Clonal size and the V and J genes are those of that table, whereas D and trimming came from the DNA. Here the sample has tens of thousands of clones; over 70% occur a single time. Together, the top ten hold approximately 2.8% of the sample.

A single count supports this clone. Its antigen is currently not known. It has no much larger one-base neighbor in the sample; base qualities were not kept. This clonotype was sampled from an adult with COVID-19. The receptor chain draws on TRBV4-3 and TRBJ2-4, and 12 junction bases match TRBD2. What was sequenced was memory CD4+ T cells from PBMCs, cultured in vitro. The intended sense of this specimen's cell subset or site label: memory (non-naive) CD4+ T cells. The CDR3 region reads CASSPTLAGGLGKNIQYF. The nucleotide sequence is TGCGCCAGCAGCCCAACCCTAGCGGGAGGGCTTGGCAAAAACATTCAGTACTTC.